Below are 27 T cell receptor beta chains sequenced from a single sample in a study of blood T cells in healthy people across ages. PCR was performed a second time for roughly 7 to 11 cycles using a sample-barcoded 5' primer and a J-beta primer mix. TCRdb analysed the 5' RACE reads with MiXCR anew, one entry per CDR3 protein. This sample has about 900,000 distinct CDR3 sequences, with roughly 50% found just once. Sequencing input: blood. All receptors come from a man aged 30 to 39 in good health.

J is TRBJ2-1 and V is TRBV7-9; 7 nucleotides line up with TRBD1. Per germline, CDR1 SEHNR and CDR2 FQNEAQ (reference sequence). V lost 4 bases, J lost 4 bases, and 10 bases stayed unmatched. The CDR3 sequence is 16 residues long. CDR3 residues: CASSSVQGRSYNEQFF. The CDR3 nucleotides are TGTGCCAGCAGCTCGGTACAGGGGCGATCTTACAATGAGCAGTTCTTC.

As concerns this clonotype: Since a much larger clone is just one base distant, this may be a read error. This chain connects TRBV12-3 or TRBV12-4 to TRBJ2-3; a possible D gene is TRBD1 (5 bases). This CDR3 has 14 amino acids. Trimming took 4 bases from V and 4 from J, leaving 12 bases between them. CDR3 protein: CASSSGPAADTQYF. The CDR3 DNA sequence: TGTGCCAGCAGTTCAGGGCCGGCCGCAGATACGCAGTATTTT.

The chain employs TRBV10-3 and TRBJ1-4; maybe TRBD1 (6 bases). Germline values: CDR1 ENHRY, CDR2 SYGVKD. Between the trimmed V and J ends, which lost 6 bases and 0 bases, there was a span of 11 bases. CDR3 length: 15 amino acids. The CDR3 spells CAIRPAGATNEKLFF. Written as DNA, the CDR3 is TGTGCCATCAGACCGGCAGGGGCAACTAATGAAAAACTGTTTTTT.

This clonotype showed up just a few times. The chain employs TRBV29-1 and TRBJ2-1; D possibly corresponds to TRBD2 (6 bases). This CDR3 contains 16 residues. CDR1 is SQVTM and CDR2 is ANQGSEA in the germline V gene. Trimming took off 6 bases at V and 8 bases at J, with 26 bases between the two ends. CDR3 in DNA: TGCAGCGTCAACCTTGGCGGGATTATCCCGGACTATGAGCAGTTCTTC. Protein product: CSVNLGGIIPDYEQFF.

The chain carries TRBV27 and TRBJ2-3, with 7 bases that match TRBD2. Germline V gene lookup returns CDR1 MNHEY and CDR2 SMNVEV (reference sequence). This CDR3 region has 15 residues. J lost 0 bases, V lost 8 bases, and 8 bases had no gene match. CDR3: CASLTRGVSTDTQYF. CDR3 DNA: TGTGCCAGCCTTACCCGGGGGGTTAGCACAGATACGCAGTATTTT.

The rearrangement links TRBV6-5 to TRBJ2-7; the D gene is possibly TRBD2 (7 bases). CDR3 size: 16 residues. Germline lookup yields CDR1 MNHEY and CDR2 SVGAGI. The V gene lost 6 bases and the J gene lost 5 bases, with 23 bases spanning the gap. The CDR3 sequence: CASSPVGRGIGDEQYF. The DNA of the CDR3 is TGTGCCAGCAGCCCCGTGGGGAGGGGGATCGGTGACGAGCAGTACTTC.

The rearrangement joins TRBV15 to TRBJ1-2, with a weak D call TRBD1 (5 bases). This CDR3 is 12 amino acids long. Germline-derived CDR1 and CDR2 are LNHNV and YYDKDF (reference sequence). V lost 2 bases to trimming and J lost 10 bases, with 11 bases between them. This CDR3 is CATSRQGSDYTF. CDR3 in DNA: TGTGCCACCAGCAGACAGGGTAGCGACTACACCTTC.

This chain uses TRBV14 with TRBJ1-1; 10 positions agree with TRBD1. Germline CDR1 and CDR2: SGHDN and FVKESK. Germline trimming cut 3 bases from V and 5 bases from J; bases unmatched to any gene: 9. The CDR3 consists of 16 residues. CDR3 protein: CASSHGDRGRRTEAFF. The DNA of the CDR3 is TGTGCCAGCAGCCATGGGGACAGGGGCCGCCGGACTGAAGCTTTCTTT.

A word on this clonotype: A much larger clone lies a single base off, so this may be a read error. As DNA, the CDR3 is TGCGCCAGCAGCGTGGATGGGGTCTACAATGAGCAGTTCTTC. Translated: CASSVDGVYNEQFF. The chain uses TRBV5-1 and TRBJ2-1; D is uncertain. Trimming left V 4 bases short and J 3 bases short, with 11 bases between. The germline CDR1 and CDR2 sequences are SGHRS and YFSETQ. The CDR3 extends over 14 amino acids.

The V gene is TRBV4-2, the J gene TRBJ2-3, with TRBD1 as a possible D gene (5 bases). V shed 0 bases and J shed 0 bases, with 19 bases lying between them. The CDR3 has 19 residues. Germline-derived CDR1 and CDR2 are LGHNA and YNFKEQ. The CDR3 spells CASSQDRNSGQSSTDTQYF. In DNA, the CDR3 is TGTGCCAGCAGCCAAGATCGGAATAGTGGACAATCAAGCACAGATACGCAGTATTTT.

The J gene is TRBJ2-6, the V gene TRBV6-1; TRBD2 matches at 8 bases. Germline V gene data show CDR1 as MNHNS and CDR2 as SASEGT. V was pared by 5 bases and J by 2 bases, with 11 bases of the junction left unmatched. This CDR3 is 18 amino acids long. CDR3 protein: CASSTTERGRPGANVLTF. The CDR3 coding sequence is TGTGCCAGCAGTACAACGGAGCGGGGGAGGCCTGGGGCCAACGTCCTGACTTTC.

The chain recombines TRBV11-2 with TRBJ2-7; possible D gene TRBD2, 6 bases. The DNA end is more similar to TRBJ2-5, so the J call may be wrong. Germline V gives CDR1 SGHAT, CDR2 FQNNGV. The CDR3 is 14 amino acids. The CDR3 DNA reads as TGTGCCAGCAGCTTACTGGGTAGCGGAGAGACCCAGTACTTC. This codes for CASSLLGSGETQYF.

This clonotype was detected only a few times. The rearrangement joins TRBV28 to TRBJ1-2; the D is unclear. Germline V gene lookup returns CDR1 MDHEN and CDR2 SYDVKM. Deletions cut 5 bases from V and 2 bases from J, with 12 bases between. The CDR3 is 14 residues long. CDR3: CASSRTDGNYGYTF. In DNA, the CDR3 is TGTGCCAGCAGTCGAACGGACGGCAACTATGGCTACACCTTC.

The CDR3 here is CASSTSGGVSSGANVLTF. The CDR3 coding sequence is TGTGCCAGCAGTACTAGCGGGGGGGTGAGCTCTGGGGCCAACGTCCTGACTTTC. The genes are TRBV9 and TRBJ2-6; TRBD2 agrees at 13 bases. Germline values: CDR1 SGDLS, CDR2 YYNGEE. The CDR3 sequence is 18 residues long. V shed 5 bases, J shed 0 bases, and the junction held 5 bases outside the gene matches.

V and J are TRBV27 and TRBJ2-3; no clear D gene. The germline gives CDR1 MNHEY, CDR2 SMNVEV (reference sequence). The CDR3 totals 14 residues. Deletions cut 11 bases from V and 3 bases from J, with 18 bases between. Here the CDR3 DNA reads TGTGCCTCCAATCCCGCCGGCAGTACAGATACGCAGTATTTT. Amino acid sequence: CASNPAGSTDTQYF.

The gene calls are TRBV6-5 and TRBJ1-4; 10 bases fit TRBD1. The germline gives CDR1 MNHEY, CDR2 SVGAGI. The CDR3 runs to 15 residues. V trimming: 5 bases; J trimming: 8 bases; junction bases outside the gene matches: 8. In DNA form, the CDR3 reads TGTGCCAGCAGTCGGAGGGGACAGGGGAGAGAAAAACTGTTTTTT. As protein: CASSRRGQGREKLFF.

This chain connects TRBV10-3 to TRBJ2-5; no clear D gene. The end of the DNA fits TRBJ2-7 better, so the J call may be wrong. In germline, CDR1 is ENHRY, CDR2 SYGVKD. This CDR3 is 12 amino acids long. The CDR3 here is CASEDPTYEQYF. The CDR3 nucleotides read TGTGCCTCCGAAGACCCAACCTACGAGCAGTACTTC.

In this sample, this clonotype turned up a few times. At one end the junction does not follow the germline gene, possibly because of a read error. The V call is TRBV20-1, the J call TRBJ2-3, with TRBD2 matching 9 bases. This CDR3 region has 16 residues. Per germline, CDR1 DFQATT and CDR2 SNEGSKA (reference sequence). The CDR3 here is CSANRPSGDSTDMQYF. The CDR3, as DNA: TGCAGTGCTAACCGCCCTAGCGGGGACAGCACAGATATGCAGTATTTT.

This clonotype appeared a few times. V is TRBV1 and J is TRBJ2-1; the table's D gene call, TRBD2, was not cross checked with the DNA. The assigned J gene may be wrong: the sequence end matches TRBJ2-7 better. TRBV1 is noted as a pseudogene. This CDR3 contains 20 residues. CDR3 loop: CTSSQDQLAGGPSSYNEQYF. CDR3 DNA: TGCACCAGCAGCCAAGATCAACTAGCGGGGGGGCCATCCTCCTACAATGAGCAGTACTTC.

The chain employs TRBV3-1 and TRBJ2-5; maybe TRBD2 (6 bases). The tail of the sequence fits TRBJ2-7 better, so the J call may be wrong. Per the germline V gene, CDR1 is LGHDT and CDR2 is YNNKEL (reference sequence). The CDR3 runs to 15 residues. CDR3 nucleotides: TGTGCCAGCAGCCAAAGAGGGACTGCCTCCTACGAGCAGTACTTC. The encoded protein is CASSQRGTASYEQYF.

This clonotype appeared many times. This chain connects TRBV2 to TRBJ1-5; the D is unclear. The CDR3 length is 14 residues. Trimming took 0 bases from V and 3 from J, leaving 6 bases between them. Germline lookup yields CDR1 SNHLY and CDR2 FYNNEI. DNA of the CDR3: TGTGCCAGCAGTGAAGCGGCAGTCAATCAGCCCCAGCATTTT. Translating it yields CASSEAAVNQPQHF.

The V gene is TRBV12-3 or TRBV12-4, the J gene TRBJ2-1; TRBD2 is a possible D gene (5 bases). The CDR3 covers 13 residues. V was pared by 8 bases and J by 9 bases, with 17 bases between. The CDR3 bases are TGTGCCAGCTCCGGGGATCGCTGGGGTGAGCAGTTCTTC. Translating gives CASSGDRWGEQFF.

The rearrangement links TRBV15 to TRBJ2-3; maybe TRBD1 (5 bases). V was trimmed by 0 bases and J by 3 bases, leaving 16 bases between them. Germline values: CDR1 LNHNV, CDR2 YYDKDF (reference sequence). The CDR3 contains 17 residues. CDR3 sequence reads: CATSRDLGPGFTDTQYF. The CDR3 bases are TGTGCCACCAGCAGAGACCTGGGGCCAGGATTTACAGATACGCAGTATTTT. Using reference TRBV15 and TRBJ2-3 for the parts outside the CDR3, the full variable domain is DAMVIQNPRYQVTQFGKPVTLSCSQTLNHNVMYWYQQKSSQAPKLLFHYYDKDFNNEADTPDNFQSRRPNTSFCFLDIRSPGLGDTAMYLCATSRDLGPGFTDTQYFGPGTRLTVL.

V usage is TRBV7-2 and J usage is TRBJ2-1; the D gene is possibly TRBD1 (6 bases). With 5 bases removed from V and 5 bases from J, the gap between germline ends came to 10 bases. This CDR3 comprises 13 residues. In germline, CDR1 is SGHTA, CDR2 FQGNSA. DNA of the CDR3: TGTGCCAGCAGCACTACAGGGAACAATGAGCAGTTCTTC. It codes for CASSTTGNNEQFF.

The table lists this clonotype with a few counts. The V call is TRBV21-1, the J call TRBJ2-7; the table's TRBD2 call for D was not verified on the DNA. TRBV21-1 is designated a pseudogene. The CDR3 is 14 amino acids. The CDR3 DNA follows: TGTGCCAGCAGCAATCACCAACTCCCTTGCGAGCAGTACTTC. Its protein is CASSNHQLPCEQYF.

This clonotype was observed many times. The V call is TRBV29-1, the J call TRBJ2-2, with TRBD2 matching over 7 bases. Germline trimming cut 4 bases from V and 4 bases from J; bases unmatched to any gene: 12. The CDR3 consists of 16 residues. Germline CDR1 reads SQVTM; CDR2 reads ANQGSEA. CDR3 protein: CSVGPPGGIGTGELFF. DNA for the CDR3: TGCAGCGTTGGTCCCCCGGGGGGAATAGGCACCGGGGAGCTGTTTTTT.

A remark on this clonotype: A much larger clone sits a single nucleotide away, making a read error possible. The CDR3, as DNA: TGTACCAGCAGTTACACTGACTACAATGAGCAGTTCTTC. The encoded protein is CTSSYTDYNEQFF. V is TRBV6-2 or TRBV6-3 and J is TRBJ2-1; D gene unclear. The CDR3 loop spans 13 amino acids. Germline CDR1 and CDR2: MNHEY and SVGEGT.